This paragraph covers one T cell receptor beta chain sequence. The data are from a study of CD8 T cells in Susac syndrome. Random hexamers were used to reverse transcribe 0.5 to 1 ug of RNA. One entry per CDR3 protein, called by TCRdb with MiXCR from the immunoSEQ multiplex PCR reads. The profile shows a few hundred thousand distinct CDR3 sequences, approximately 81% of them singletons. Blood CD8+ and CD4+ T cells underwent high-throughput TCR beta sequencing. The multiple sclerosis controls, all treatment-naive patients, had relapsing-remitting disease that was stable or active. TEMRA cells underwent FACS enrichment and CD8+ and CD4+ T cells underwent negative isolation. This receptor was taken from a human donor with multiple sclerosis. The sequencing sample was made of CD8+ T cells from PBMCs.

Here the CDR3 reads CASTGLGGYGYTF. The CDR3 DNA is TGTGCCAGCACGGGTCTAGGGGGCTATGGCTACACCTTC. This chain connects TRBV27 to TRBJ1-2, with D tentatively TRBD1 (6 bases). Trimming removed 7 bases at V and 4 bases at J, with 13 bases between. CDR1 MNHEY and CDR2 SMNVEV come from the germline V gene (reference sequence). The CDR3 extends over 13 amino acids.